This T cell receptor (beta chain) was captured in a study of blood T cells in healthy people across ages. CDR3 size: 11 residues. Deletions cut 5 bases from V and 7 bases from J, with 8 bases between. Donor samples were obtained from healthy Caucasian individuals from Russia, aged 6 to 90. For the second PCR, which ran for roughly 6 to 11 cycles, a sample-barcoded 5' primer and a J-beta primer mix were used. TCRdb called the 5' RACE reads again in MiXCR, with one record for every CDR3 protein. Among more than 750,000 distinct CDR3 sequences listed, approximately 32% were seen once. Another study also made use of these data, one on T cells of mothers and their children. That source reports: Similar effects of thymic selection on TCR recombination output were recorded in related and unrelated pairs.

The source material was blood. The receptor was isolated from a woman aged 40 to 50 in good health. The chain combines TRBV12-3 or TRBV12-4 with TRBJ1-1; D gene unclear. Written as DNA, the CDR3 is TGTGCCAGCAGTCAATATCTTGAAGCTTTCTTT. It is translated as CASSQYLEAFF.